This T cell receptor (beta chain) was recorded in a study of blood T cells in healthy people across ages. The J segment lost 5 bases and the V segment lost 3 bases, leaving 13 bases of the junction unmatched. This CDR3 contains 17 residues. Germline V gene sequence: CDR1 DFQATT, CDR2 SNEGSKA (reference sequence). It was with a sample-barcoded 5' primer and a J-beta primer mix that a second PCR of about 6 to 12 cycles was run. Each cDNA molecule received a tag from a template-switch adaptor that had 12 random nucleotides. TCRdb reprocessed the 5' RACE reads with MiXCR, giving one entry per CDR3 protein. The sample has almost 550,000 distinct CDR3 sequences, 20% to 30% seen once. These records were also assigned to another study, of T cells of mothers and their children.

The sequence was collected from a boy between 10 and 17 years old in good health. The chain is built from TRBV20-1 and TRBJ2-5; 12 bases agree with TRBD2. Sequenced sample: blood. CDR3: CSASPRTSGVPGETQYF. In nucleotides, the CDR3 is TGCAGTGCTAGCCCCAGGACTAGCGGGGTGCCCGGGGAGACCCAGTACTTC.